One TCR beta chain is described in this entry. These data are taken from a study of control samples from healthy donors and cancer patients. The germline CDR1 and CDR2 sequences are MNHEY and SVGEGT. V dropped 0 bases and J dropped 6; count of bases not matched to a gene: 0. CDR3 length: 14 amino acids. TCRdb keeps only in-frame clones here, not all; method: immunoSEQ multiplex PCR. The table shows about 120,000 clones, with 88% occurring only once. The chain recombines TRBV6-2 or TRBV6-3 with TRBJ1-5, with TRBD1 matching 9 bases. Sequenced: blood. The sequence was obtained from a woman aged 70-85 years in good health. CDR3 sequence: CASSYSTGGQPQHF. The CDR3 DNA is TGTGCCAGCAGTTACTCGACAGGGGGTCAGCCCCAGCATTTT.